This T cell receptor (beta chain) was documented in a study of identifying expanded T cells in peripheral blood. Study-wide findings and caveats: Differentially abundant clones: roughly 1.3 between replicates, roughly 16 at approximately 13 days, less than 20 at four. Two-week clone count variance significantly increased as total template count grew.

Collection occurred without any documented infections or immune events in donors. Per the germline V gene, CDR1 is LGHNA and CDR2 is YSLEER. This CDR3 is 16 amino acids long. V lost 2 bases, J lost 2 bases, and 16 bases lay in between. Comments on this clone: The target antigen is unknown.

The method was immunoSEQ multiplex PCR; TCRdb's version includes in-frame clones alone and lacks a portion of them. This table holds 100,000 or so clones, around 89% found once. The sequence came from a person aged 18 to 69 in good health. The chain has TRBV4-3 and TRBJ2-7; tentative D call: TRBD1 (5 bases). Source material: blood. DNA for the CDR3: TGCGCCAGCAGCCAATCTGGAGCAGGGTGGGCCTACGAGCAGTACTTC. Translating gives CASSQSGAGWAYEQYF.